The 12 T cell receptor beta chains presented below share a single source sample, sequenced in a study of post-analysis software for immune sequencing data. The library was made from cDNA and included unique molecular identifiers. One entry per CDR3 protein, called by TCRdb with MiXCR from the PCR reads. Seen here are 750,000 to 950,000 distinct CDR3 sequences, about 53% observed once, and the top ten hold over 4%. Study observations and caveats: Controls had lower frequencies than patients of roughly five TRBV segments, which included TRBV5-6, TRBV5-1 and TRBV20-1.

Their recognized antigens are unknown. Sequencing used blood. The receptors originated from a girl aged 10-17 years with multiple sclerosis.

J is TRBJ2-5 and V is TRBV7-2; D uncertain. Germline V gives CDR1 SGHTA, CDR2 FQGNSA. V shed 1 base and J shed 4 bases, with 10 bases lying between them. The CDR3 totals 14 residues. The CDR3 loop is CASSLVVGPETQYF. CDR3 in DNA: TGTGCCAGCAGCTTAGTGGTGGGCCCAGAGACCCAGTACTTC.

This sequence joins TRBV29-1 and TRBJ1-2; tentative D call: TRBD1 (6 bases). In germline, CDR1 is SQVTM, CDR2 ANQGSEA. The CDR3 extends over 13 amino acids. Deletions cut 4 bases from V and 3 bases from J, with 12 bases between. This CDR3 reads CSVAQGIDYGYTF. As DNA, the CDR3 is TGCAGCGTTGCACAGGGCATTGACTATGGCTACACCTTC.

This clonotype was detected a few times. V gene TRBV3-1 combines with J gene TRBJ2-6, with 10 bases lining up with TRBD2. With V trimmed by 4 bases and J by 4 bases, 10 bases remained unmatched. Germline CDR1 LGHDT, CDR2 YNNKEL (reference sequence). This CDR3 has 18 amino acids. The CDR3 here is CASSLYRSGRAGANVLTF. The CDR3 coding sequence is TGTGCCAGCAGCCTTTACAGGAGCGGGAGGGCAGGGGCCAACGTCCTGACTTTC.

This chain uses TRBV12-3 or TRBV12-4 with TRBJ1-1; the D gene is possibly TRBD1 (6 bases). The CDR3 loop spans 15 amino acids. The V gene lost 5 bases and the J gene lost 4 bases, with 17 bases spanning the gap. CDR3 DNA: TGTGCCAGCAGTAAAACAGGGTCCCGAGGCACTGAAGCTTTCTTT. Protein: CASSKTGSRGTEAFF.

V and J are TRBV6-6 and TRBJ1-2, with TRBD1 as a possible D gene (6 bases). Between the trimmed V and J ends, which lost 2 bases and 5 bases, there was a span of 18 bases. This CDR3 region has 16 residues. Germline values: CDR1 MNHNY, CDR2 SVGAGI (reference sequence). The CDR3 nucleotides are TGTGCCAGCAGTTACCAGAATCCACAGGGTGGTTATGGCTACACCTTC. Protein sequence: CASSYQNPQGGYGYTF.

The J gene is TRBJ2-6, the V gene TRBV29-1; D gene uncertain. Germline CDR1 reads SQVTM; CDR2 reads ANQGSEA. V lost 3 bases, J lost 5 bases, and 2 bases lay in between. The CDR3 has 11 amino acids. CDR3 region: CSVDRANVLTF. DNA for the CDR3: TGCAGCGTTGACCGGGCCAACGTCCTGACTTTC.

This clonotype occurred once. The chain employs TRBV10-3 and TRBJ2-7, with TRBD1 as a possible D gene (5 bases). The V gene lost 0 bases and the J gene lost 5 bases, with 11 bases spanning the gap. This CDR3 spans 14 amino acids. The germline V gene has CDR1 ENHRY and CDR2 SYGVKD. CDR3 residues: CAISESGAPNEQYF. Here the CDR3 DNA reads TGTGCCATCAGTGAGTCAGGGGCCCCCAACGAGCAGTACTTC.

This sequence joins TRBV7-2 and TRBJ2-4; 13 nucleotides match TRBD2. This CDR3 has 17 residues. Germline V gene sequence: CDR1 SGHTA, CDR2 FQGNSA. V lost 2 bases and J lost 13; bases outside the gene matches: 14. In DNA form, the CDR3 reads TGTGCCAGCAGCTTAAAAGTGGGACTAGCGGGATTCGAGGAGCAGTACTTC. Protein sequence: CASSLKVGLAGFEEQYF. The full variable domain, in which reference TRBV7-2 and TRBJ2-4 provide the parts outside the CDR3, is GAGVSQSPSNKVTEKGKDVELRCDPISGHTALYWYRQSLGQGLEFLIYFQGNSAPDKSGLPSDRFSAERTGGSVSTLTIQRTQQEDSAVYLCASSLKVGLAGFEEQYFGAGTRLSVL.

This clonotype was seen only a few times. The chain carries TRBV29-1 and TRBJ2-3; D is ambiguous. The germline V gene has CDR1 SQVTM and CDR2 ANQGSEA. This CDR3 contains 13 residues. The V end was cut by 4 bases, the J end by 7 bases, with 15 bases between. This CDR3 is CSVVKGRVHTQYF. The CDR3 DNA reads TGCAGCGTTGTGAAGGGAAGAGTGCATACGCAGTATTTT.

This clonotype was counted between two and nine times. The rearrangement joins TRBV1 to TRBJ2-1. TRBV1 is labeled a pseudogene. This CDR3 has 15 residues. The CDR3 region is CTSSQDLSGGGEQFF. CDR3 coding DNA: TGCACCAGCAGCCAAGATCTTTCGGGTGGCGGTGAGCAGTTCTTC.

This chain links TRBV20-1 with TRBJ2-1; 12 bases agree with TRBD2. This CDR3 has 15 residues. Germline V gene sequence: CDR1 DFQATT, CDR2 SNEGSKA (reference sequence). V dropped 4 bases and J dropped 6; count of bases not matched to a gene: 7. CDR3 region: CSANLLAGGPNEQFF. The DNA for the CDR3 is TGCAGTGCTAACCTGCTAGCGGGAGGGCCCAATGAGCAGTTCTTC.

CDR3 loop: CASSEKDQNQWTQYF. The CDR3 DNA follows: TGTGCCAGCAGTGAGAAGGACCAAAATCAATGGACCCAGTACTTC. This chain links TRBV2 with TRBJ2-4; D not certain. The DNA matches TRBJ2-5 better at its end, which makes the J call doubtful. The CDR3 has 15 residues. CDR1 is SNHLY and CDR2 is FYNNEI in the germline V gene.